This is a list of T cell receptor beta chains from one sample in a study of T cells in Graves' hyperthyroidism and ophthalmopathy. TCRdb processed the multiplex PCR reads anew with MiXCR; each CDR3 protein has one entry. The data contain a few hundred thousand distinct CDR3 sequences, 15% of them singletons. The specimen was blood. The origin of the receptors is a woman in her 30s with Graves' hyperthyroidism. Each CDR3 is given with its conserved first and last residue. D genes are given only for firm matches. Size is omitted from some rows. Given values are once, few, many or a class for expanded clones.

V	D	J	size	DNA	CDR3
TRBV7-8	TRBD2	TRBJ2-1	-	TGTGCCAGCAGCATTACTAGCGGGAGCTCCTACAATGAGCAGTTCTTC	CASSITSGSSYNEQFF
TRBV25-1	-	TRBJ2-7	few	TGTGCCAGCAGTCTGTCCGGAGAGGACGACGAGCAGTACTTC	CASSLSGEDDEQYF
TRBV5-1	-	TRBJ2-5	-	TGCGCCAGCAGCGGCAACGGAATAGAGACCCAGTACTTC	CASSGNGIETQYF
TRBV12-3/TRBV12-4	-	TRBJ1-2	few	TGTGCCAGCAGTTCGCAGAGGGTAGGCTATGGCTACACCTTC	CASSSQRVGYGYTF
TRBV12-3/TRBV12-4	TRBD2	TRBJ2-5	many	TGTGCCAGCAGCTTTGAAATTTCCGGGACTAGCCCAAAGTACTTC	CASSFEISGTSPKYF
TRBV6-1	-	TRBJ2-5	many	TGTGCCAGCAGCCTCATGGGACGGGGGAAAGAGACCCAGTACTTC	CASSLMGRGKETQYF
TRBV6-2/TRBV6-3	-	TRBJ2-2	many	TGTGCCAGCAGTTACTTGGCTGTGAACACCGGGGAGCTGTTTTTT	CASSYLAVNTGELFF
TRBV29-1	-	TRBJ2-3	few	TGCAGCGTGGAGGACGGGATTGCAGATACGCAGTATTTT	CSVEDGIADTQYF
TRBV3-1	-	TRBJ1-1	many	TGTGCCAGCAGCCAAGACGGGCGAACTGAAGCTTTCTTT	CASSQDGRTEAFF
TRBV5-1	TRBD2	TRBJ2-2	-	TGCGCCAGCAGCTGGAGTAGCGGGAGGGATGATGTGAACACCGGGGAGCTGTTTTTT	CASSWSSGRDDVNTGELFF
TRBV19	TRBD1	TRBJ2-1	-	TGTGCCAGTTGCAGGACAGGGGACAATGAGCAGTTCTTC	CASCRTGDNEQFF
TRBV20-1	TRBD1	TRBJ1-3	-	TGCAGTGCTAAGACAGGGAGCATGGGAAACACCATATATTTT	CSAKTGSMGNTIYF
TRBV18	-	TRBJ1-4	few	TGTGCCAGCTCATTGACAGACAACGGTGAAAAACTGTTTTTT	CASSLTDNGEKLFF
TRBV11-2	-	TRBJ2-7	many	TGTGCCAGCAGCTTAACTACCAACTCCTACGAGCAGTACTTC	CASSLTTNSYEQYF
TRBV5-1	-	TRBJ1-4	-	TGCGCCAGCCGTACAGGGACTTTAGGAACTAATGAAAAACTGTTTTTT	CASRTGTLGTNEKLFF
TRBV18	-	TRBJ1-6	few	TGTGCCAGCTCACCACGTCGGGAAAGGAATTCACCCCTCCACTTT	CASSPRRERNSPLHF
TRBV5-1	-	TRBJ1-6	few	TGCGCCAGCAGGGAAACTAGCTCCTATAATTCACCCCTCCACTTT	CASRETSSYNSPLHF
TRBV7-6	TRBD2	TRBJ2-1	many	TGTGCCAGCAGCTTAGATAGCGGGGGCTACAATGAGCAGTTCTTC	CASSLDSGGYNEQFF
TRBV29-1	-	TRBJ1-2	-	TGCAGCTACAGCCTTGGGAGGGGCTACACCTTC	CSYSLGRGYTF
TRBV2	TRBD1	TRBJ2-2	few	TGTGCCAACCGGGACAGGGTATCCGGGGAGCTGTTTTTT	CANRDRVSGELFF
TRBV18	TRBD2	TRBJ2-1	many	TGTGCCAGCTCAAAGGGGCTAGCGGGAGACAATGAGCAGTTCTTC	CASSKGLAGDNEQFF
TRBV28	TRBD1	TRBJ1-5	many	TGTGCCAGCAGTTTAGCCCGGACAGGGGTTGGTCACAATCAGCCCCAGCATTTT	CASSLARTGVGHNQPQHF
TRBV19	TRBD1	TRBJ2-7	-	TGTGCCAGTAGTATGCAGGGGGCGTCCTACGAGCAGTACTTC	CASSMQGASYEQYF
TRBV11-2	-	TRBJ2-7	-	TGTGCCAGCAGCCCTCGGGGGTACGAGCGGTACTTC	CASSPRGYERYF
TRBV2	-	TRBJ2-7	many	TGTGCCAGCAGTGAAATAACTTCTACCTACGAGCAGTACTTC	CASSEITSTYEQYF
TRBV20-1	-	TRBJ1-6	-	TGCAGTGCTAGAGGTCTTTTGGGTTCACCCCTCCACTTT	CSARGLLGSPLHF
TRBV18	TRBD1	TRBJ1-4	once	TGTGCCAGCCGGACAGGGGGTCTTGAAAAACTGTTTTTT	CASRTGGLEKLFF
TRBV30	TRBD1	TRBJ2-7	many	TGTGCCTGGAGTGTACTAACAGGGGGCACCTACGAGCAGTACTTC	CAWSVLTGGTYEQYF
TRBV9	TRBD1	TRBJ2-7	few	TGTGCCAGCAGCACCAGGACAGGGACATCCGAGCAGTACTTC	CASSTRTGTSEQYF
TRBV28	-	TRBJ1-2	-	TGTGCCAGCAGTTTTTGGGTCGTTAACTATGGCTACACCTTC	CASSFWVVNYGYTF
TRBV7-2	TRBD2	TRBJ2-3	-	TGTGCCAGCAGCAGGCAGTCGGGAGGGTCCACAGATACGCAGTATTTT	CASSRQSGGSTDTQYF
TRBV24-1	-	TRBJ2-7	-	TGTGCCACCAAGCGCGGGACAGCCACCTACGAGCAGTACTTC	CATKRGTATYEQYF
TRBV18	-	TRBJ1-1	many	TGTGCCAGCTCACCGGGGGCGAACTCTGGAGCTTTCTTT	CASSPGANSGAFF
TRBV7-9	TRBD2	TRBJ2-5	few	TGTGCCAGCAGCTTAGTGACTAGCGGGAAATCAGTACGGCAAGAGACCCAGTACTTC	CASSLVTSGKSVRQETQYF
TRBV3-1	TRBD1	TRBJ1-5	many	TGTGCCAGCAGCCTAGGGACAGTCGATCAGCCCCAGCATTTT	CASSLGTVDQPQHF
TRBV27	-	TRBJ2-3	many	TGTGCCAGCAGTTTGAGTGCTAGTGGGAGCACAGATACGCAGTATTTT	CASSLSASGSTDTQYF
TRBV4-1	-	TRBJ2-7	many	TGCGCCAGCAGCCAAGACGGTCAGATCTACGAGCAGTACTTC	CASSQDGQIYEQYF
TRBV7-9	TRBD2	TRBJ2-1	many	TGTGCCAGCAGCTTAGCCCGACTAGCGGGAGTTGGGCATGAGCAGTTCTTC	CASSLARLAGVGHEQFF
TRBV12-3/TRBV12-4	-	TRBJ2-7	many	TGTGCCAGCAGTTTTAACCTAGCCCCCTACGAGCAGTACTTC	CASSFNLAPYEQYF
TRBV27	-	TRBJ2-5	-	TGTGCCGGCAGAGAACAGGGTCTCGGAGAGACCCAGTACTTC	CAGREQGLGETQYF
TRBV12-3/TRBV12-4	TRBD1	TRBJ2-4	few	TGTGCCAGCAGATCCGGGACAGAAAAAAACATTCAGTACTTC	CASRSGTEKNIQYF
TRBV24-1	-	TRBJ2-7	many	TGTGCCACCAGTGATTTGGGCTACGAGCAGTACTTC	CATSDLGYEQYF
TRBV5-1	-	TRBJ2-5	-	TGCGCCAGCAGCTTGGCTCCGGGGGCCTTTGAGACCCAGTACTTC	CASSLAPGAFETQYF
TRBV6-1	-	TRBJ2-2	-	TGTGCCAGCAGTGAAGAGGGGTTACCCGGGGAGCTGTTTTTT	CASSEEGLPGELFF
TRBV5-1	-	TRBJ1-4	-	TGCGCCAGCAGCTTGGAGGGGTTTCCAACTAATGAAAAACTGTTTTTT	CASSLEGFPTNEKLFF
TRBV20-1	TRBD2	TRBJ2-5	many	TGCAGTGCTGAAAAAGGCCTAGCGGGAGGAGAGACCCAGTACTTC	CSAEKGLAGGETQYF
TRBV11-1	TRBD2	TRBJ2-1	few	TGTGCCAGCAGCTTAGGGGGAGGGGTTGATGAGCAGTTCTTC	CASSLGGGVDEQFF
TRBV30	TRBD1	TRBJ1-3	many	TGTGCCTTAGACAGGGGCCGTGGAAACACCATATATTTT	CALDRGRGNTIYF
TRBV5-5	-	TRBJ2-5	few	TGTGCCAGCAGCAAACCCACCGGAATAGAGACCCAGTACTTC	CASSKPTGIETQYF
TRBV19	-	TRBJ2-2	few	TGTGCCAGTAGTATTGGGACCGGGGAGCTGTTTTTT	CASSIGTGELFF
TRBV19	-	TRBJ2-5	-	TGTGCCAGTACCGCGACGGGTCCCGAGACCCAGTACTTC	CASTATGPETQYF
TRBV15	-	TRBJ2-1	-	TGTGCCACCAGGGTAATGGAGAACAATGAGCAGTTCTTC	CATRVMENNEQFF
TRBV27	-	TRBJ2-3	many	TGTGCCAGTACGATGTACGGGGCCACAGATACGCAGTATTTT	CASTMYGATDTQYF
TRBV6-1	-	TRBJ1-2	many	TGTGCCAGCAGTGAATGGCAGGGAAACTATGGCTACACCTTC	CASSEWQGNYGYTF
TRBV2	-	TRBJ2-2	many	TGTGCCAGCAACGGGCTAGGGTCGAACACCGGGGAGCTGTTTTTT	CASNGLGSNTGELFF